These T cell receptor beta chains were read from a single sample in a study of beta chain features in type 1 diabetes. Repertoires were generated with immunoSEQ multiplex PCR, while TCRdb's copy carries only in-frame clones and drops some. The table has about 240,000 clones, about 26% seen once; the top ten hold 4%. The specimen sequenced was central memory CD4+ T cells from blood. These receptors were obtained from a man under 40 in good health. CDR3s include the opening cysteine and the closing phenylalanine or tryptophan. D genes are given only for firm matches. Clone size, where shown, is once, few, many, or a class for clones that have expanded.

clone_size,d_call,j_call,v_call,cdr3_nt,cdr3_aa
.,.,TRBJ2-5,TRBV29-1,TGCAGCGTCGGGGACACCCAAGAGACCCAGTACTTC,CSVGDTQETQYF
many,.,TRBJ1-1,TRBV18,TGTGCCAGCTCACCACCTACCACCGGAGCTTTCTTT,CASSPPTTGAFF
few,TRBD2,TRBJ2-5,TRBV10-3,TGTGCCATCAGTGAGCGGGGGGGCCAAGAGACCCAGTACTTC,CAISERGGQETQYF
.,TRBD2,TRBJ2-1,TRBV5-1,TGCGCCAGCAGCCGTCTAGCGGGGATTTACAATGAGCAGTTCTTC,CASSRLAGIYNEQFF
once,.,TRBJ2-5,TRBV6-5,TGTGCCAGCAAAGCGGATCAAGAGACCCAGTACTTC,CASKADQETQYF
few,.,TRBJ2-1,TRBV5-1,TGCGCCAGCAGCTTGGCCGGGACTCCGGAAGGTGAGCAGTTCTTC,CASSLAGTPEGEQFF
.,.,TRBJ1-2,TRBV27,TGTGCCAGCAGTTTAAACGCACCCCCCGGGATAGCTGGCTACACCTTC,CASSLNAPPGIAGYTF
few,TRBD2,TRBJ2-1,TRBV7-9,TGTGCCAGCAGCTTAGAACTAGCGCTAAATGAGCAGTTCTTC,CASSLELALNEQFF
few,.,TRBJ2-7,TRBV7-9,TGTGCCAGCAGCTTACAGGGTACAGGAACCTACGAGCAGTACTTC,CASSLQGTGTYEQYF
.,.,TRBJ2-4,TRBV14,TGTGCCAGCAGCCAAGGCCAATTAACAGCCAAAAACATTCAGTACTTC,CASSQGQLTAKNIQYF
.,.,TRBJ2-1,TRBV27,TGTGCCAGCAGTTTCAGGGGGGCCTACAATGAGCAGTTCTTC,CASSFRGAYNEQFF
.,.,TRBJ1-5,TRBV21-1,TGTGCCAGCACCCCGCCGCGACAGGCAGGATATAGCAATCAGCCCCAGCATTTT,CASTPPRQAGYSNQPQHF
few,TRBD2,TRBJ2-3,TRBV4-3,TGCGCCAGCAGCTCCGGACTAGCTGGCGGCACAGATACGCAGTATTTT,CASSSGLAGGTDTQYF
.,.,TRBJ2-7,TRBV7-9,TGTGCCAGCAGCTTACCGGCCGGGACGGAATCCTACGAGCAGTACTTC,CASSLPAGTESYEQYF
.,.,TRBJ2-5,TRBV7-2,TGTGCCAGCAGCTCCAGCTTGAACAGAGCCCAAGAGACCCAGTACTTC,CASSSSLNRAQETQYF
.,TRBD1,TRBJ2-1,TRBV6-5,TGTGCCAGCAGTGCGGGACAGGGGAGGAGCAATGAGCAGTTCTTC,CASSAGQGRSNEQFF
.,.,TRBJ2-3,TRBV7-8,TGTGCCAGCAGCTTAGACCCCGGGGATCGAGATACGCAGTATTTT,CASSLDPGDRDTQYF
few,.,TRBJ2-1,TRBV5-4,TGTGCCAGCAGTTCCGGGAGTCCCGGTCATTTAGAGCAGTTCTTC,CASSSGSPGHLEQFF
.,TRBD2,TRBJ2-3,TRBV7-2,TGTGCCAGCAGCTCCGTAGCGGGGATAAAAACAGATACGCAGTATTTT,CASSSVAGIKTDTQYF
.,.,TRBJ1-5,TRBV15,TGTGCCACCAGCCACCAGGGTTCCAATCAGCCCCAGCATTTT,CATSHQGSNQPQHF
many,TRBD1,TRBJ2-5,TRBV27,TGTGCCAGCAGCCCAAGGGGCACAGGGGTAGTGACCCAGTACTTC,CASSPRGTGVVTQYF
.,.,TRBJ2-5,TRBV7-9,TGTGCCAGCAGCTTATCCGGGGGCCAGGAGACCCAGTACTTC,CASSLSGGQETQYF
.,TRBD1,TRBJ2-4,TRBV28,TGTGCCAGCAGTTCCCCTGCCCGGGACAGTCTAAACATTCAGTACTTC,CASSSPARDSLNIQYF
.,TRBD1,TRBJ2-6,TRBV2,TGTGCCAGCAGTGGGACAGGGCTAGGAGCCAACGTCCTGACTTTC,CASSGTGLGANVLTF
.,.,TRBJ2-7,TRBV6-5,TGTGCCAGCAGGCTCGGACACTCCTACGAGCAGTACTTC,CASRLGHSYEQYF
.,.,TRBJ2-3,TRBV7-9,TGTGCCAGCAGCTTCGGCCCCTGGGCAGATACGCAGTATTTT,CASSFGPWADTQYF